The TCR beta chain under discussion was sequenced for a study of identical twins. Study-level results: Reduced insertions were recorded for abundant cord blood beta clonotypes, with no such pattern in memory repertoires.

This clonotype was found many times. Its antigen remains unidentified. One entry per CDR3 protein results from TCRdb running MiXCR on the 5' RACE reads. Of about 690,000 distinct CDR3 sequences in the sample, over 5% were seen once. Germline loops: CDR1 SGHKS, CDR2 YYEKEE (reference sequence). This CDR3 has 16 residues. V lost 4 bases, J lost 1 base, and 15 bases lay in between. The sequenced material came from naive T cells sorted from blood. The TCR sequence derives from a man between 18 and 35 years old in good health. This chain uses TRBV5-5 with TRBJ2-1; D is perhaps TRBD2 (5 bases). The CDR3 is CASSSGSGWSYNEQFF. The CDR3 nucleotides are TGTGCCAGCAGCAGTGGTTCGGGATGGTCCTACAATGAGCAGTTCTTC.